Presented here are 25 T cell receptor beta chains from one specimen sequenced in a study of shared clonotypes between healthy human individuals. The repertoire was sequenced with immunoSEQ multiplex PCR; TCRdb's copy has only in-frame clones and lacks some. The table lists some 1 million clones, around 76% of them singletons. Sequencing was done on a sample of memory CD4+ T cells sorted from blood. Subset specified: CD45RA-negative fraction. These receptors were collected from a man between 18 and 35 years old in good health.

The rearrangement links TRBV2 to TRBJ2-7, with 10 bases fitting TRBD1. The CDR3 covers 15 residues. Looked up from germline, CDR1 is SNHLY and CDR2 is FYNNEI. The V gene end was trimmed by 5 bases and the J gene end by 7 bases; junction bases not matched to a gene: 11. This CDR3 reads CASSPGTGVLREQYF. The CDR3 region has the DNA TGTGCCAGCAGTCCCGGGACAGGGGTCCTACGGGAGCAGTACTTC.

The V and J genes are TRBV19 and TRBJ2-3; TRBD1 agrees at 7 bases. In germline, CDR1 is LNHDA, CDR2 SQIVND (reference sequence). CDR3 length: 16 amino acids. V was pared by 6 bases and J by 1 base, with 10 bases of the junction left unmatched. For the CDR3, the DNA is TGTGCCAGTAGCCGAGGGGGCGCAGGGCGCACAGATACGCAGTATTTT. Amino acids: CASSRGGAGRTDTQYF.

V usage is TRBV4-1 and J usage is TRBJ2-5, with TRBD2 as a possible D gene (8 bases). Germline V gene sequence: CDR1 MGHRA, CDR2 YSYEKL. Trimming shortened V by 3 bases and J by 5 bases, and 22 bases separated the two germline ends. The CDR3 spans 17 residues. The CDR3 loop reads CASSQTGGGERRETQYF. DNA of the CDR3: TGCGCCAGCAGCCAGACGGGAGGGGGCGAGCGTAGGGAGACCCAGTACTTC.

The sample holds one count of this clone. V gene TRBV5-1 combines with J gene TRBJ2-3; D ambiguous. The CDR3 is 17 residues long. V lost 4 bases and J 0 bases, leaving 18 bases between the germline ends. Germline V gene lookup returns CDR1 SGHRS and CDR2 YFSETQ. The CDR3 coding sequence is TGCGCCAGCAGCCCCCCCAAGACCGGCGCTAGCACAGATACGCAGTATTTT. The encoded protein is CASSPPKTGASTDTQYF.

In DNA form, the CDR3 reads TGTGCCAGCTCACAGGGTATGACGCCCGAGACCCAGTACTTC. Translating it yields CASSQGMTPETQYF. V usage is TRBV18 and J usage is TRBJ2-5; D is unclear. V was cut by 4 bases and J by 5 bases, with 14 bases left in between. Per germline, CDR1 KGHSH and CDR2 LQKENI. The CDR3 covers 14 residues.

This clone has just a few counts. The chain employs TRBV4-3 and TRBJ2-4; D remains unclear. Trimming removed 1 base from V and 2 bases from J, with 15 bases in between. Per the germline V gene, CDR1 is LGHNA and CDR2 is YSLEER. The CDR3 runs 17 residues. The CDR3 loop is CASSQALATSTKNIQYF. The DNA for the CDR3 is TGCGCCAGCAGCCAAGCGTTGGCGACTTCAACCAAAAACATTCAGTACTTC.

This chain uses TRBV6-6 with TRBJ2-7; TRBD2 matches at 7 bases. V dropped 6 bases and J dropped 6; count of bases not matched to a gene: 8. This CDR3 has 13 amino acids. CDR1 is MNHNY, CDR2 SVGAGI, per germline (reference sequence). The CDR3 coding sequence is TGTGCCAGCAGGTGGACTAGGAGCGGCGAGCAGTACTTC. Translating it yields CASRWTRSGEQYF.

The chain has TRBV27 and TRBJ2-7; the match to TRBD2 covers 8 bases. Per the germline V gene, CDR1 is MNHEY and CDR2 is SMNVEV (reference sequence). The CDR3 loop spans 15 amino acids. V gave up 2 bases and J gave up 6 bases; unmatched junction bases: 9. CDR3 nucleotide sequence: TGTGCCAGCAGTTTAGAACCCGGGGGGGCTTTCGAGCAGTACTTC. Translation: CASSLEPGGAFEQYF.

The chain carries TRBV7-8 and TRBJ2-1; 7 nucleotides align to TRBD1. This CDR3 contains 15 residues. With V trimmed by 5 bases and J by 9 bases, 13 bases remained unmatched. Germline V gives CDR1 SGHVS, CDR2 FQNEAQ. The DNA for the CDR3 is TGTGCCAGCAGCGATCGGGCAGGGGGTAGTGGTGAGCAGTTCTTC. This sequence encodes CASSDRAGGSGEQFF. Together with reference TRBV7-8 and TRBJ2-1, the CDR3 gives the full variable domain: GAGVSQSPRYKVAKRGQDVALRCDPISGHVSLFWYQQALGQGPEFLTYFQNEAQLDKSGLPSDRFFAERPEGSVSTLKIQRTQQEDSAVYLCASSDRAGGSGEQFFGPGTRLTVL.

This chain uses TRBV11-2 with TRBJ1-6, with TRBD1 as a possible D gene (5 bases). V lost 4 bases and J lost 9, with 16 bases in between. CDR3 length: 15 amino acids. CDR1 is SGHAT, CDR2 FQNNGV, per germline. The CDR3 DNA sequence: TGTGCCAGCAGCTCCACCGGGGGTCTGAGTTCACCCCTCCACTTT. Translation: CASSSTGGLSSPLHF.

At least ten counts were recorded for this clone. The chain uses TRBV5-1 and TRBJ2-7; 8 bases are a match to TRBD1. There are 17 residues in the CDR3. The germline V gene encodes CDR1 SGHRS and CDR2 YFSETQ. After removal of 3 bases from V and 0 bases from J, the junction contained 11 bases not matched to a gene. CDR3 sequence reads: CASSWTYQGASSYEQYF. In nucleotides, the CDR3 is TGCGCCAGCAGCTGGACATATCAGGGGGCGAGCTCCTACGAGCAGTACTTC.

This chain connects TRBV19 to TRBJ2-3, with D perhaps matching TRBD1 (6 bases). Trimming shortened V by 5 bases and J by 6 bases, and 12 bases separated the two germline ends. The CDR3 sequence is 13 residues long. Per the germline V gene, CDR1 is LNHDA and CDR2 is SQIVND (reference sequence). This CDR3 reads CASSEQGLDTQYF. In DNA, the CDR3 is TGTGCCAGTAGTGAACAGGGTCTGGATACGCAGTATTTT.

The genes are TRBV28 and TRBJ2-7; D possibly corresponds to TRBD2 (5 bases). V gave up 6 bases and J gave up 0 bases, with 12 bases separating them. The germline CDR1 and CDR2 sequences are MDHEN and SYDVKM. This CDR3 region has 14 residues. The CDR3 nucleotides are TGTGCCAGCAGGCGGGCCCAACACTCCTACGAGCAGTACTTC. Its translation: CASRRAQHSYEQYF.

This chain uses TRBV2 with TRBJ2-7; no clear D. Germline-derived CDR1 and CDR2 are SNHLY and FYNNEI. This CDR3 contains 15 residues. V lost 6 bases to trimming and J lost 2 bases, with 17 bases between them. This CDR3 reads CASRNQESLAYEQYF. For the CDR3, the DNA is TGTGCCAGCAGAAATCAGGAGAGTTTGGCCTACGAGCAGTACTTC.

The gene calls are TRBV6-1 and TRBJ2-3; perhaps D is TRBD1 or TRBD2 (5 bases each). Germline values: CDR1 MNHNS, CDR2 SASEGT. Trimming pared 2 bases from V and 1 base from J, leaving 13 bases between. CDR3 length: 16 amino acids. The CDR3 nucleotides are TGTGCCAGCAGTGAACAATATAGGGGACGCACAGATACGCAGTATTTT. Translation gives CASSEQYRGRTDTQYF.

The V gene is TRBV19, the J gene TRBJ2-7; D is tentatively TRBD1 or TRBD2 (5 bases each). The CDR3 has 15 residues. Germline V gene lookup returns CDR1 LNHDA and CDR2 SQIVND (reference sequence). V gave up 5 bases and J gave up 5 bases, with 19 bases separating them. CDR3 sequence: CASSALEDQGNEQYF. DNA for the CDR3: TGTGCCAGTAGTGCCTTGGAGGACCAGGGCAACGAGCAGTACTTC. The variable domain in full, completed from reference TRBV19 and TRBJ2-7, reads DGGITQSPKYLFRKEGQNVTLSCEQNLNHDAMYWYRQDPGQGLRLIYYSQIVNDFQKGDIAEGYSVSREKKESFPLTVTSAQKNPTAFYLCASSALEDQGNEQYFGPGTRLTVT.

The chain employs TRBV28 and TRBJ2-3, with D unclear. The CDR3 is 13 amino acids. Per germline, CDR1 MDHEN and CDR2 SYDVKM. The V gene lost 2 bases and the J gene lost 5 bases, with 8 bases spanning the gap. The CDR3 nucleotides read TGTGCCAGCAGTTTAGGGCTCTTAGATACGCAGTATTTT. It translates to CASSLGLLDTQYF.

The genes are TRBV29-1 and TRBJ2-3; TRBD2 aligns across 12 bases. Germline V gene sequence: CDR1 SQVTM, CDR2 ANQGSEA. This CDR3 is built from 15 residues. The CDR3 loop reads CSAGSLAGGPDTQYF. In nucleotides, the CDR3 is TGCAGTGCAGGATCGCTAGCGGGAGGGCCAGATACGCAGTATTTT.

This clone was counted a single time. This rearrangement joins TRBV11-3 to TRBJ2-2; D ambiguous. Germline V CDR1 and CDR2: SGHNT, YENEEA. V was pared by 2 bases and J by 5 bases, with 6 bases between. There are 13 residues in the CDR3. CDR3 coding DNA: TGTGCCAGCAGCTTAAAGTTGACCGGGGAGCTGTTTTTT. Protein sequence: CASSLKLTGELFF.

The chain has TRBV11-2 and TRBJ2-7, with 7 bases that match TRBD2. The CDR3 runs 16 residues. Germline assignment: CDR1 SGHAT and CDR2 FQNNGV. V was clipped by 0 bases and J by 2 bases; unmatched bases: 7. In DNA, the CDR3 is TGTGCCAGCAGCTTAGATTGGCTAGCGGATACCTACGAGCAGTACTTC. Translating gives CASSLDWLADTYEQYF. The full variable domain, completed using reference TRBV11-2 and TRBJ2-7, is EAGVAQSPRYKIIEKRQSVAFWCNPISGHATLYWYQQILGQGPKLLIQFQNNGVVDDSQLPKDRFSAERLKGVDSTLKIQPAKLEDSAVYLCASSLDWLADTYEQYFGPGTRLTVT.

The V call is TRBV4-3, the J call TRBJ1-1; 7 bases map to TRBD1. V was pared by 1 base and J by 2 bases, with 4 bases of the junction left unmatched. Germline CDR1 LGHNA, CDR2 YSLEER. This CDR3 is 15 amino acids long. CDR3 bases: TGCGCCAGCAGCCAAGCCACAGGGGACAACACTGAAGCTTTCTTT. Its protein product is CASSQATGDNTEAFF.

V usage is TRBV6-6 and J usage is TRBJ1-5, with 10 positions matching TRBD1. This CDR3 has 13 amino acids. J gave up 7 bases and V 5 bases, and 2 bases lay outside the gene matches. Germline lookup yields CDR1 MNHNY and CDR2 SVGAGI (reference sequence). CDR3 sequence (DNA): TGTGCCAGCAGTGGGACAGGGGACCAGCCCCAGCATTTT. Amino acids: CASSGTGDQPQHF.

This chain uses TRBV7-2 with TRBJ1-2, with 7 nucleotides matching TRBD1. The CDR3 totals 14 residues. V shed 0 bases, J shed 5 bases, and the junction held 3 bases outside the gene matches. Germline lookup yields CDR1 SGHTA and CDR2 FQGNSA. The CDR3 coding sequence is TGTGCCAGCAGCTTAGCCCAGGGGGAGTATGGCTACACCTTC. This translates into CASSLAQGEYGYTF.

This clone was observed a few times. This rearrangement joins TRBV2 to TRBJ2-7; 7 positions agree with TRBD1. CDR3 length: 13 residues. From germline, CDR1 is SNHLY and CDR2 FYNNEI. J was trimmed by 0 bases and V by 6 bases; bases with no gene match: 2. The CDR3, as DNA: TGTGCCAGCAGGGGGACAGTCTCCTACGAGCAGTACTTC. This codes for CASRGTVSYEQYF.

The chain links TRBV7-9 to TRBJ2-5; 7 nucleotides agree with TRBD2. Germline CDR1 SEHNR, CDR2 FQNEAQ (reference sequence). V dropped 1 base and J dropped 5; count of bases not matched to a gene: 10. The CDR3 totals 16 residues. The CDR3 protein is CASSLGQLASLETQYF. The CDR3 DNA is TGTGCCAGCAGCTTAGGGCAACTAGCGAGTCTGGAGACCCAGTACTTC.